The 27 T cell receptor beta chains given below trace back to one sample, sequenced in a study of blood T cell repertoires in COVID-19. TCRdb's table, derived via immunoSEQ multiplex PCR, lists solely in-frame clones and lacks some. The sample contains about 64,000 clones, roughly 82% of which appear only once. Sequenced: peripheral blood. These TCRs come from an older woman with acute or convalescent COVID-19.

This clone was picked up a small number of times. Written as DNA, the CDR3 is TGTGCCAGCAGTGGTCGGCAGGGGGCCGGGCAGCCCCAGCATTTT. It specifies CASSGRQGAGQPQHF. This chain uses TRBV2 with TRBJ1-5, with TRBD1 matching 8 bases. V was pared by 4 bases and J by 7 bases, with 9 bases of the junction left unmatched. Per germline, CDR1 SNHLY and CDR2 FYNNEI. The CDR3 length is 15 residues.

The rearrangement links TRBV19 to TRBJ2-3; D gene unclear. Germline-derived CDR1 and CDR2 are LNHDA and SQIVND (reference sequence). Trimming left V 10 bases short and J 4 bases short, with 18 bases between. The CDR3 has 14 residues. For the CDR3, the DNA is TGTGCCATTTTTGGCCCTCTCCGGGCAGATACGCAGTATTTT. It codes for CAIFGPLRADTQYF.

The chain is built from TRBV19 and TRBJ1-6; D may be TRBD1 (5 bases). CDR3 length equals 15 residues. V lost 10 bases and J 3 bases, leaving 16 bases between the germline ends. Germline lookup yields CDR1 LNHDA and CDR2 SQIVND (reference sequence). CDR3 sequence: CATSDSEIYNSPLHF. CDR3 nucleotide sequence: TGTGCCACCTCTGACAGCGAAATCTATAATTCACCCCTCCACTTT.

The chain combines TRBV24-1 with TRBJ1-2; no firm D call. This CDR3 comprises 12 residues. Germline-derived CDR1 and CDR2 are KGHDR and SFDVKD. Trimming shortened V by 5 bases and J by 5 bases, and 8 bases separated the two germline ends. The CDR3 nucleotides are TGTGCCACCAGTGGGTACGGGTATGGCTACACCTTC. This translates into CATSGYGYGYTF.

This clone was picked up one time. V gene TRBV27 combines with J gene TRBJ2-7; a weak D match, TRBD2 (5 bases). The CDR3 consists of 15 residues. Germline loops: CDR1 MNHEY, CDR2 SMNVEV (reference sequence). Trimming left V 3 bases short and J 0 bases short, with 12 bases between. The CDR3 DNA sequence: TGTGCCAGCAGTTTTTTATTGGCGGGCTCCTACGAGCAGTACTTC. Translating gives CASSFLLAGSYEQYF.

J is TRBJ2-4 and V is TRBV7-9; TRBD1 matches 8 bases. V lost 1 base and J lost 0; bases outside the gene matches: 2. The CDR3 loop spans 16 amino acids. Germline assignment: CDR1 SEHNR and CDR2 FQNEAQ (reference sequence). The CDR3 DNA is TGTGCCAGCAGCTTAGGGACAGGGTCAGCCAAAAACATTCAGTACTTC. Amino acids: CASSLGTGSAKNIQYF. Full variable domain (missing parts from reference TRBV7-9 and TRBJ2-4): DTGVSQNPRHKITKRGQNVTFRCDPISEHNRLYWYRQTLGQGPEFLTYFQNEAQLEKSRLLSDRFSAERPKGSFSTLEIQRTEQGDSAMYLCASSLGTGSAKNIQYFGAGTRLSVL.

V is TRBV28 and J is TRBJ2-3; TRBD2 aligns across 7 bases. The V gene end was trimmed by 3 bases and the J gene end by 2 bases; junction bases not matched to a gene: 5. The CDR3 loop spans 15 amino acids. Germline-derived CDR1 and CDR2 are MDHEN and SYDVKM. CDR3 nucleotides: TGTGCCAGCAGTTTTGGAGGGAGGGTCACAGATACGCAGTATTTT. Residues: CASSFGGRVTDTQYF.

The rearrangement links TRBV6-4 to TRBJ1-2, with D hard to call. The CDR3 length is 11 residues. Trimming left V 2 bases short and J 5 bases short, with 3 bases between. Germline assignment: CDR1 MRHNA and CDR2 SNTAGT. Here the CDR3 DNA reads TGTGCCAGCAGTGACCGTTATGGCTACACCTTC. This translates into CASSDRYGYTF.

The rearrangement uses TRBV9 and TRBJ1-6; possibly TRBD1 for D (5 bases). This CDR3 is 16 amino acids long. Germline V gives CDR1 SGDLS, CDR2 YYNGEE. V was shortened by 3 bases and J by 1 base, with 11 bases between the two germline ends. The CDR3 loop reads CASSERDRSYNSPLHF. CDR3 sequence (DNA): TGTGCCAGCAGCGAGCGGGACCGATCCTATAATTCACCCCTCCACTTT. The whole variable domain, remainder taken from reference TRBV9 and TRBJ1-6, is DSGVTQTPKHLITATGQRVTLRCSPRSGDLSVYWYQQSLDQGLQFLIQYYNGEERAKGNILERFSAQQFPDLHSELNLSSLELGDSALYFCASSERDRSYNSPLHFGNGTRLTVT.

The chain employs TRBV5-4 and TRBJ1-4, with TRBD1 matching over 7 bases. Germline loops: CDR1 SGHNT, CDR2 YYREEE (reference sequence). Trimming at V came to 4 bases and at J to 8 bases, leaving 11 bases not matched to a gene. The CDR3 length is 15 residues. CDR3 residues: CASSEETGRGEKLFF. The CDR3 DNA reads TGTGCCAGCAGCGAAGAGACAGGGCGAGGCGAAAAACTGTTTTTT.

This chain connects TRBV2 to TRBJ1-2, with D hard to call. Looked up from germline, CDR1 is SNHLY and CDR2 is FYNNEI. The CDR3 has 11 residues. Trimming left V 6 bases short and J 6 bases short, with 8 bases between. CDR3 nucleotide sequence: TGTGCCAGCAGCCCTTTTGATGGCTACACCTTC. It codes for CASSPFDGYTF. Together with reference TRBV2 and TRBJ1-2, the CDR3 gives the full variable domain: EPEVTQTPSHQVTQMGQEVILRCVPISNHLYFYWYRQILGQKVEFLVSFYNNEISEKSEIFDDQFSVERPDGSNFTLKIRSTKLEDSAMYFCASSPFDGYTFGSGTRLTVV.

This clone was detected a few times. This sequence joins TRBV7-9 and TRBJ1-6, with D perhaps matching TRBD1 (5 bases). Germline-derived CDR1 and CDR2 are SEHNR and FQNEAQ (reference sequence). Trimming stripped 3 bases from V and 4 bases from J, with 7 bases between. The CDR3 consists of 14 residues. CDR3 sequence: CASSLAGYNSPLHF. As DNA, the CDR3 is TGTGCCAGCAGCTTGGCAGGGTATAATTCACCCCTCCACTTT.

The chain is built from TRBV19 and TRBJ1-5; D may be TRBD1 (5 bases). The CDR3 runs to 15 residues. CDR1 is LNHDA and CDR2 is SQIVND in the germline V gene (reference sequence). With 7 bases removed from V and 1 base from J, the gap between germline ends came to 14 bases. Here the CDR3 DNA reads TGTGCCAGTAACACAGGCGCTTACAGCAATCAGCCCCAGCATTTT. Translated: CASNTGAYSNQPQHF.

The genes are TRBV11-2 and TRBJ1-2, with a tentative D call TRBD1 (5 bases). The V and J ends lost 6 bases and 4 bases respectively, with 12 bases between them. This CDR3 contains 13 residues. Germline V CDR1 and CDR2: SGHAT, FQNNGV. For the CDR3, the DNA is TGTGCCAGCAGTTCCGGGACTCTCTATGGCTACACCTTC. This gives the protein CASSSGTLYGYTF.

J is TRBJ2-2 and V is TRBV19, with TRBD1 identical over 11 bases. V lost 3 bases, J lost 5 bases, and 5 bases stayed unmatched. The CDR3 has 16 residues. CDR1 is LNHDA and CDR2 is SQIVND in the germline V gene (reference sequence). The CDR3 sequence is CASSILGQGATGELFF. CDR3 sequence (DNA): TGTGCCAGTAGTATCCTCGGACAGGGGGCTACCGGGGAGCTGTTTTTT.

The gene calls are TRBV5-1 and TRBJ1-4; D is uncertain. The CDR3 covers 13 residues. Deletions cut 5 bases from V and 7 bases from J, with 12 bases between. The V gene's germline CDR1 is SGHRS and CDR2 YFSETQ. The CDR3: CASREIGGEKLFF. The CDR3 nucleotides read TGCGCCAGCAGGGAAATAGGAGGTGAAAAACTGTTTTTT.

This clone was observed many times. The chain is built from TRBV3-1 (or the pseudogene TRBV3-2) and TRBJ1-1; TRBD1 is a possible D gene (6 bases). The V and J ends lost 8 bases and 3 bases respectively, with 16 bases between them. Germline CDR1 is LGHDT and CDR2 is YNNKEL (reference sequence). The CDR3 is 14 residues long. CDR3 amino acids: CASSPMGADTEAFF. The CDR3 DNA is TGTGCCAGCTCTCCTATGGGGGCAGACACTGAAGCTTTCTTT.

This clone came up once. This sequence joins TRBV18 and TRBJ1-1, with 9 positions matching TRBD1. CDR3 length equals 16 residues. CDR1 KGHSH and CDR2 LQKENI come from the germline V gene. V lost 6 bases and J lost 0; bases outside the gene matches: 8. CDR3 sequence (DNA): TGTGCCAGCTCGCCTCGGGACAGGGTGGTGAACACTGAAGCTTTCTTT. Translated: CASSPRDRVVNTEAFF.

This clone has more than one count but fewer than ten. This chain uses TRBV7-2 with TRBJ1-3, with no clear D. The CDR3 is 14 amino acids. Germline V gene data show CDR1 as SGHTA and CDR2 as FQGNSA. V lost 0 bases to trimming and J lost 3 bases, with 6 bases between them. CDR3 protein: CASSLAGGGNTIYF. The CDR3 nucleotides read TGTGCCAGCAGCTTAGCTGGCGGTGGAAACACCATATATTTT.

The chain uses TRBV7-2 and TRBJ1-2; D is undetermined. The CDR3 has 14 amino acids. Per the germline V gene, CDR1 is SGHTA and CDR2 is FQGNSA. Trimming shortened V by 2 bases and J by 6 bases, and 13 bases separated the two germline ends. CDR3 nucleotide sequence: TGTGCCAGCAGCTTATCGATACAGCATCATGGCTACACCTTC. It specifies CASSLSIQHHGYTF.

The rearrangement uses TRBV7-3 and TRBJ2-7; possibly TRBD2 for D (5 bases). Deletions cut 6 bases from V and 0 bases from J, with 15 bases between. Germline CDR1 and CDR2: SGHTA and FQGTGA. This CDR3 contains 15 residues. CDR3 nucleotide sequence: TGTGCCAGCAGTGAAGGCGCGGGCCCCTCCTACGAGCAGTACTTC. Protein sequence: CASSEGAGPSYEQYF.

CDR3 region: CSVEKQTTSTDTQYF. Here the CDR3 DNA reads TGCAGCGTTGAAAAACAGACTACTAGCACAGATACGCAGTATTTT. The V and J genes are TRBV29-1 and TRBJ2-3; D is perhaps TRBD2 (5 bases). Germline lookup yields CDR1 SQVTM and CDR2 ANQGSEA. CDR3 length: 15 residues. The V end lost 2 bases, the J end lost 0 bases, and 12 bases lay between the germline ends.

The chain recombines TRBV6-1 with TRBJ1-2, with D possibly matching TRBD1 (5 bases). The CDR3 length is 13 residues. V shed 1 base and J shed 8 bases, with 11 bases lying between them. CDR1 is MNHNS, CDR2 SASEGT, per germline. DNA of the CDR3: TGTGCCAGCAGTGAAGGGAAGGCAGGGGGCTACACCTTC. Amino acids: CASSEGKAGGYTF.

This clone is a singleton in its sample. V usage is TRBV7-3 and J usage is TRBJ2-1, with 9 bases fitting TRBD2. The junction had 8 bases not matched to a gene; V was cut back by 5 bases and J by 12 bases. Germline V lookup: CDR1 SGHTA, CDR2 FQGTGA. The CDR3 extends over 13 amino acids. CDR3 amino acids: CASSEALAGRQFF. The CDR3 nucleotides are TGTGCCAGCAGCGAAGCGCTAGCGGGAAGGCAGTTCTTC.

The genes are TRBV13 and TRBJ2-1; 9 nucleotides align to TRBD1. This CDR3 spans 15 amino acids. V was clipped by 5 bases and J by 4 bases; unmatched bases: 6. CDR1 and CDR2 from the germline V gene are PRHDT and FYEKMQ (reference sequence). This CDR3 is CASSDRDRAYNEQFF. The CDR3 DNA reads as TGTGCCAGCAGCGACCGGGACAGGGCTTACAATGAGCAGTTCTTC.

CDR3 coding DNA: TGTGCCAGCAGCCGGGACAGCGGGAACTATGGCTACACCTTC. Protein sequence: CASSRDSGNYGYTF. The chain uses TRBV3-1 (or the pseudogene TRBV3-2) and TRBJ1-2; 7 bases match TRBD1. The CDR3 is 14 amino acids. Germline-derived CDR1 and CDR2 are LGHDT and YNNKEL (reference sequence). Unmatched junction bases numbered 4, after V lost 4 bases and J lost 2 bases.

V gene TRBV5-6 combines with J gene TRBJ1-5; 8 bases are shared with TRBD1. The CDR3 length is 16 residues. Looked up from germline, CDR1 is SGHDT and CDR2 is YYEEEE. V dropped 4 bases and J dropped 2; count of bases not matched to a gene: 8. The CDR3 region is CASSRLDRGGNQPQHF. The DNA of the CDR3 is TGTGCCAGCAGCCGACTTGACAGGGGAGGCAATCAGCCCCAGCATTTT.